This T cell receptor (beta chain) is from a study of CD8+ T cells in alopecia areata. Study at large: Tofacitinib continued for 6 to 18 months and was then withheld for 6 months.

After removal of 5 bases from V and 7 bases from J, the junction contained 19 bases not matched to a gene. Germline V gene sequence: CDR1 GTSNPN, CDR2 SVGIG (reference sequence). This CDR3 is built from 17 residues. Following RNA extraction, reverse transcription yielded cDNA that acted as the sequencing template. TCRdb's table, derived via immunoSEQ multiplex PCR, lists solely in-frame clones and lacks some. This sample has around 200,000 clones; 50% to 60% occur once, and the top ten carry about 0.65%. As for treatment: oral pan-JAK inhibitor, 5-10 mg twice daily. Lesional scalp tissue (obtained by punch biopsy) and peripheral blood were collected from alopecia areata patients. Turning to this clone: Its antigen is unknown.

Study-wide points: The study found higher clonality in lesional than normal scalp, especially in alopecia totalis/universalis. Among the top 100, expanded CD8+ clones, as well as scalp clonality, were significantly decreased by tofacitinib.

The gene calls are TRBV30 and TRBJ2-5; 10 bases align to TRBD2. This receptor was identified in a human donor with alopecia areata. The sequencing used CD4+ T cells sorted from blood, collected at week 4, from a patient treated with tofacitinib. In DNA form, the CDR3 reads TGTGCCTGGGGCCGTGGTTATCTAGCGGGAGAGGAGGGGACCCAGTACTTC. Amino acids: CAWGRGYLAGEEGTQYF. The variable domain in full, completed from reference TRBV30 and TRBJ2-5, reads SQTIHQWPATLVQPVGSPLSLECTVEGTSNPNLYWYRQAAGRGLQLLFYSVGIGQISSEVPQNLSASRPQDRQFILSSKKLLLSDSGFYLCAWGRGYLAGEEGTQYFGPGTRLLVL.